The following is a T cell receptor beta chain sequence with its context. The antigen is undetermined. The data were produced by immunoSEQ multiplex PCR, yet TCRdb's version contains in-frame clones alone and is incomplete. The sample shows about 190,000 clones, roughly 88% of them seen only once. The data were taken from a study of T cell responses to AZD1222 COVID-19 vaccine. Turning to the study itself: Second doses that came at about 4 or about 12 weeks were put together. Findings and limits, study-wide: Researchers report vaccine-associated CD4 TCRs spanning spike, with dominance at 160-218 and 743-854. Receipt of two AZD1222 doses was followed by a rise in Spike-specific TCR breadth and depth. Donors in the cohort were predominantly white British and more often female, and clonal diversity was possibly underestimated.

The ends lost 4 bases at V and 6 bases at J; junction bases unmatched: 5. The CDR3 has 14 amino acids. Looked up from germline, CDR1 is MRHNA and CDR2 is SNTAGT. The genes are TRBV6-4 and TRBJ2-2, with 7 bases aligning to TRBD1. Sequencing was performed on peripheral blood, taken on day 0 of AZD1222 vaccination. This receptor was taken from an adult in good health. The DNA of the CDR3 is TGTGCCAGCAGTGCGAGGACAGGATCCGGGGAGCTGTTTTTT. It translates to CASSARTGSGELFF.